The 8 T cell receptor beta chains reported below all come from one sample, sequenced in a study of early T cells in non-severe SARS-CoV-2 infection. TCRdb reprocessed the 5' RACE reads with MiXCR, giving one entry per CDR3 protein. This sample has about 59,000 distinct CDR3 sequences, with about 12% found just once. The specimen comprised whole blood, sampled at baseline. The source is an adult who was a healthcare worker with PCR-confirmed SARS-CoV-2 infection or an uninfected control (not recorded which).

The chain couples TRBV5-6 to TRBJ2-1; no clear D. CDR3 length: 13 amino acids. Germline V gene data show CDR1 as SGHDT and CDR2 as YYEEEE. Trimming shortened V by 0 bases and J by 6 bases, and 7 bases separated the two germline ends. The CDR3 DNA reads as TGTGCCAGCAGCTTGGGGTTGGGCAATGAGCAGTTCTTC. As protein: CASSLGLGNEQFF.

This clonotype was seen ten or more times. V and J are TRBV29-1 and TRBJ1-2; D is unclear. Trimming shortened V by 3 bases and J by 8 bases, and 10 bases separated the two germline ends. Germline loops: CDR1 SQVTM, CDR2 ANQGSEA. The CDR3 runs to 11 residues. CDR3 amino acids: CSVDSGRGYTF. CDR3 nucleotides: TGCAGCGTTGATTCGGGCAGGGGCTACACCTTC.

The genes are TRBV13 and TRBJ1-1; no clear D. This CDR3 region has 13 residues. Germline V gene data show CDR1 as PRHDT and CDR2 as FYEKMQ (reference sequence). Between the trimmed V and J ends, which lost 5 bases and 0 bases, there was a span of 7 bases. The DNA of the CDR3 is TGTGCCAGCAGCCATGGATTGAACACTGAAGCTTTCTTT. Its protein product is CASSHGLNTEAFF.

This chain links TRBV28 with TRBJ1-5; 11 bases fit TRBD1. V was clipped by 1 base and J by 5 bases; unmatched bases: 4. The germline V gene has CDR1 MDHEN and CDR2 SYDVKM. The CDR3 loop spans 16 amino acids. CDR3 in amino acids: CASSLSRTGGDQPQHF. CDR3 in DNA: TGTGCCAGCAGTTTATCGAGGACAGGGGGCGATCAGCCCCAGCATTTT.

This clonotype was detected a few times. The chain joins TRBV7-8 to TRBJ2-1; 9 bases line up with TRBD2. Germline trimming cut 5 bases from V and 7 bases from J; bases unmatched to any gene: 12. Germline CDR1 is SGHVS and CDR2 is FQNEAQ. This CDR3 has 16 amino acids. CDR3 in amino acids: CASSPLAGANGNEQFF. DNA of the CDR3: TGTGCCAGCAGCCCTTTAGCGGGAGCGAATGGGAATGAGCAGTTCTTC.

A remark on this clonotype: Germline and junction disagree at one end, which may indicate a read error. The rearrangement uses TRBV7-3 and TRBJ1-2; no clear D gene. The CDR3 contains 13 residues. Germline V gives CDR1 SGHTA, CDR2 FQGTGA. The CDR3, as DNA: TGTGTCAGCAGCCGAGCCGGGAGCTCAGGCTACACCTTC. It specifies CVSSRAGSSGYTF.

This clonotype was found a few times. The V and J genes are TRBV4-3 and TRBJ2-5, with D tentatively TRBD2 (5 bases). The germline V and J ends were trimmed by 2 bases and 2 bases, with 15 bases remaining between them. Germline lookup yields CDR1 LGHNA and CDR2 YSLEER. The CDR3 spans 16 residues. The DNA for the CDR3 is TGCGCCAGCAGCCAACAAGACGGATCGGGGCAAGAGACCCAGTACTTC. It is translated as CASSQQDGSGQETQYF.

This clonotype was observed a handful of times. V is TRBV15 and J is TRBJ2-1, with TRBD2 matching over 7 bases. V dropped 4 bases and J dropped 9; count of bases not matched to a gene: 6. The CDR3 sequence is 13 residues long. Germline V lookup: CDR1 LNHNV, CDR2 YYDKDF (reference sequence). CDR3: CATSTRLAVEQFF. DNA for the CDR3: TGTGCCACCAGCACCCGACTAGCCGTTGAGCAGTTCTTC. The entire variable domain, with the rest obtained from reference TRBV15 and TRBJ2-1, is as follows: DAMVIQNPRYQVTQFGKPVTLSCSQTLNHNVMYWYQQKSSQAPKLLFHYYDKDFNNEADTPDNFQSRRPNTSFCFLDIRSPGLGDTAMYLCATSTRLAVEQFFGPGTRLTVL.